This T cell receptor beta chain was profiled in a study of T cell repertoires in cytomegalovirus infection. For this clonotype: What it binds is not known.

TCRdb re-called the reads through MiXCR, storing one row per CDR3 protein. Here the sample spans around 58,000 distinct CDR3 sequences, 20% being singletons. CDR3 length: 13 amino acids. With 1 base removed from V and 0 bases from J, the gap between germline ends came to 6 bases. Looked up from germline, CDR1 is DFQATT and CDR2 is SNEGSKA (reference sequence). This clonotype was obtained from a human donor in good health (CMV status not recorded). Some clones in this sample may be carry-over from other donors' samples. The V call is TRBV20-1, the J call TRBJ1-1; TRBD1 is a possible D gene (5 bases). Sequenced here: CD8+ T cells from cultured PBMCs, sampled from culture after CMV antigen stimulation. CDR3 nucleotides: TGCAGTGCTAGAGGACAGTTGAACACTGAAGCTTTCTTT. Translating gives CSARGQLNTEAFF.